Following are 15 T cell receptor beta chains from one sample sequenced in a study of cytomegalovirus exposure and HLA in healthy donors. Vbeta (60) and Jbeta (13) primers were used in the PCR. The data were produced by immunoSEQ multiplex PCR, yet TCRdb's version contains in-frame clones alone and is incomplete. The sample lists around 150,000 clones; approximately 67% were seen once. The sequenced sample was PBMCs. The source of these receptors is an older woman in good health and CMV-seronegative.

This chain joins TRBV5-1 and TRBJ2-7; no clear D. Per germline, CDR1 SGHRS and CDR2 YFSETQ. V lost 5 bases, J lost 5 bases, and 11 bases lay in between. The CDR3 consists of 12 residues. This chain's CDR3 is CASSSLGHEQYF. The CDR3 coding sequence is TGCGCCAGCAGTTCCCTGGGCCACGAGCAGTACTTC.

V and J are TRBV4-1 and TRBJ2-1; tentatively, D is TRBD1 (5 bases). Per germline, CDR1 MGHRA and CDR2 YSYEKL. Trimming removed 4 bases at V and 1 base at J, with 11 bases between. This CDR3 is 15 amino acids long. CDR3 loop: CASSLEQGSYNEQFF. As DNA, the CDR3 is TGCGCCAGCAGCCTGGAGCAGGGATCCTACAATGAGCAGTTCTTC.

This CDR3 reads CASSLMASGGTDTQYF. CDR3 nucleotide sequence: TGTGCCAGCAGCTTGATGGCTAGCGGGGGGACTGATACGCAGTATTTT. The gene calls are TRBV11-3 and TRBJ2-3, with 11 positions matching TRBD2. The V segment lost 3 bases and the J segment 6 bases; nucleotides outside the gene matches: 8. CDR3 length: 16 amino acids. The germline gives CDR1 SGHNT, CDR2 YENEEA.

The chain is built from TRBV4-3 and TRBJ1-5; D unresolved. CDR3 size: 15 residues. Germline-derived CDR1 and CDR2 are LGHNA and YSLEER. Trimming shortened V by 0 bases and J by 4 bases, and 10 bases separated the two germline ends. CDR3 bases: TGCGCCAGCAGCCAAGACCTAGGCAGAAATCAGCCCCAGCATTTT. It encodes CASSQDLGRNQPQHF.

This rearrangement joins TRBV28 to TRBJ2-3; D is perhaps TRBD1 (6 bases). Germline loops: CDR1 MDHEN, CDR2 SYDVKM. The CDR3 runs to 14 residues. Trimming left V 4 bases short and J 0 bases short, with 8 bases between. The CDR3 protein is CASSSGTSTDTQYF. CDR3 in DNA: TGTGCCAGCAGTTCGGGGACAAGCACAGATACGCAGTATTTT.

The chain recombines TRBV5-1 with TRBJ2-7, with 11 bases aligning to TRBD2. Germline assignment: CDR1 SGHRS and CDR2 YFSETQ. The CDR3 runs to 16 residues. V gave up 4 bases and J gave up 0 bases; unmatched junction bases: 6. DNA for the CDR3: TGCGCCAGCAGCCTAGTAGCGGGAGGGGCCTCCTACGAGCAGTACTTC. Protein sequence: CASSLVAGGASYEQYF.

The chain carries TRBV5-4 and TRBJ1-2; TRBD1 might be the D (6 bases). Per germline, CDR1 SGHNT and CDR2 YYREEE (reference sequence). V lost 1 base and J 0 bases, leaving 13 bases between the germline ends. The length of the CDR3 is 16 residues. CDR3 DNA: TGTGCCAGCAGCTTGACAGGGACCCTCCCTAACTATGGCTACACCTTC. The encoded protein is CASSLTGTLPNYGYTF. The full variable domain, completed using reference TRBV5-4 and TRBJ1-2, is ETGVTQSPTHLIKTRGQQVTLRCSSQSGHNTVSWYQQALGQGPQFIFQYYREEENGRGNFPPRFSGLQFPNYSSELNVNALELDDSALYLCASSLTGTLPNYGYTFGSGTRLTVV.

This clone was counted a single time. CDR3: CASSYSSGQPQHF. CDR3 DNA sequence: TGTGCCAGCAGTTACTCGAGCGGGCAGCCCCAGCATTTT. The V and J genes are TRBV6-6 and TRBJ1-5; D uncertain. Germline CDR1 and CDR2: MNHNY and SVGAGI (reference sequence). The CDR3 runs to 13 residues. Trimming pared 0 bases from V and 7 bases from J, leaving 7 bases between.

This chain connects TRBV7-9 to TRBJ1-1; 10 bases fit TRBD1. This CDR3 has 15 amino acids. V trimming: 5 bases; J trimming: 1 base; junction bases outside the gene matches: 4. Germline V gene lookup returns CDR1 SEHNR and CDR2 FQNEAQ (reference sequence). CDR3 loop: CASSPTGGGNTEAFF. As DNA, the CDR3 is TGTGCCAGCAGCCCGACAGGGGGCGGGAACACTGAAGCTTTCTTT.

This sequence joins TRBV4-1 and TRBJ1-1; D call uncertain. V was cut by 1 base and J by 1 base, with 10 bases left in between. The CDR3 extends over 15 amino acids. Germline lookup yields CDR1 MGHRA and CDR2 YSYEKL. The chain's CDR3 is CASSQGLDWNTEAFF. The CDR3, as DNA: TGCGCCAGCAGCCAAGGATTGGACTGGAACACTGAAGCTTTCTTT.

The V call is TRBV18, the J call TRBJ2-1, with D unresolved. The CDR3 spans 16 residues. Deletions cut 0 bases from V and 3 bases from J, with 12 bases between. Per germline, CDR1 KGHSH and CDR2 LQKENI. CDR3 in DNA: TGTGCCAGCTCACCACCAACAGCAAGATACTACAATGAGCAGTTCTTC. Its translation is CASSPPTARYYNEQFF.

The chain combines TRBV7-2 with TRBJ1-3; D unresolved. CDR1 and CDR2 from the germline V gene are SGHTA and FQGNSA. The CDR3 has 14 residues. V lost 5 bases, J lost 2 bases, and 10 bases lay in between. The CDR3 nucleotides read TGTGCCAGCAGCCTAGGAGAGACTGGAAACACCATATATTTT. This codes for CASSLGETGNTIYF.

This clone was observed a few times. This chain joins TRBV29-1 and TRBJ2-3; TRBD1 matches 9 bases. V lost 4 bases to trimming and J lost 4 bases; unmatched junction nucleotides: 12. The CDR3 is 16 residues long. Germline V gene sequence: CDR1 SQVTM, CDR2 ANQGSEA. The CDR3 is CSVVHSDRGIPDTQYF. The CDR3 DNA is TGCAGCGTTGTCCATTCTGACAGGGGGATCCCAGATACGCAGTATTTT.

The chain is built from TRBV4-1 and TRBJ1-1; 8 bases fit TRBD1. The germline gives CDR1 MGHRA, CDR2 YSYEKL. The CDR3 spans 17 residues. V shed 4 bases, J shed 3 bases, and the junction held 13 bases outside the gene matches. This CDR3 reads CASSPQIVGTGYTEAFF. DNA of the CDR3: TGCGCCAGCAGCCCTCAAATCGTGGGGACAGGTTACACTGAAGCTTTCTTT.

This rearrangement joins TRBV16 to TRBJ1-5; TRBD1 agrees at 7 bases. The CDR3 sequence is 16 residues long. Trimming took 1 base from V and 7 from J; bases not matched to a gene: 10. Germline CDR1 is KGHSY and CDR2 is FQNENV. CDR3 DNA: TGTGCCAGCAGCCAATTCTCTTGGACAGGCGGGCAGCCCCAGCATTTT. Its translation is CASSQFSWTGGQPQHF.